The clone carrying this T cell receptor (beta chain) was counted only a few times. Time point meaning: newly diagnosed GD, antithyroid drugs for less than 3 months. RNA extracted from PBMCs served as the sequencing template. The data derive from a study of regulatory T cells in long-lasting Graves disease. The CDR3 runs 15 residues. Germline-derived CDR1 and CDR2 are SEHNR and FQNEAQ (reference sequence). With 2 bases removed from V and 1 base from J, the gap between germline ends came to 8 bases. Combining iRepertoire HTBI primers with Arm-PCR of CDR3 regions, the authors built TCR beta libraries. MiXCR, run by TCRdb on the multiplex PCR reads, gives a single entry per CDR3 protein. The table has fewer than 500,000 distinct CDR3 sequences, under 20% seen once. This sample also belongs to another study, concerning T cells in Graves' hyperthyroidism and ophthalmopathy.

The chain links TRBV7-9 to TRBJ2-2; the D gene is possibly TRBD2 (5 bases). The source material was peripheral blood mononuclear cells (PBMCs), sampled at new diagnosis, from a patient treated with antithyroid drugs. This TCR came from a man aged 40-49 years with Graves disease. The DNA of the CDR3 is TGTGCCAGCAGCTTACCCCGGGAGAACACCGGGGAGCTGTTTTTT. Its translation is CASSLPRENTGELFF.